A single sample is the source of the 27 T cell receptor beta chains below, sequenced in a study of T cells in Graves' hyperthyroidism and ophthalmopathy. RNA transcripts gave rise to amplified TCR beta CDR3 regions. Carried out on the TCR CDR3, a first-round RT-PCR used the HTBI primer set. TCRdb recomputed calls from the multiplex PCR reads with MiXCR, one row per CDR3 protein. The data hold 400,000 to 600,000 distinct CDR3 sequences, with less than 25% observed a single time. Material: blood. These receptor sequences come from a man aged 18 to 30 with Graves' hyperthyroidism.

Written as DNA, the CDR3 is TGTGCCAGCAGTTTACAGGGTTTCAGTGGCTACACCTTC. It is translated as CASSLQGFSGYTF. The genes are TRBV6-2 or TRBV6-3 and TRBJ1-2; D is possibly TRBD1 (6 bases). Germline V lookup: CDR1 MNHEY, CDR2 SVGEGT. The CDR3 spans 13 residues. Trimming took off 4 bases at V and 7 bases at J, with 13 bases between the two ends.

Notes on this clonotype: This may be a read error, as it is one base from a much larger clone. CDR3 bases: TGTGCCAGCAGCTCTATCGGGACGACTGAAGCTTGCTTT. Translated, it gives CASSSIGTTEACF. The chain combines TRBV7-9 with TRBJ1-1; the D gene is possibly TRBD1 (5 bases). CDR3 length: 13 residues. Germline V gene sequence: CDR1 SEHNR, CDR2 FQNEAQ (reference sequence).

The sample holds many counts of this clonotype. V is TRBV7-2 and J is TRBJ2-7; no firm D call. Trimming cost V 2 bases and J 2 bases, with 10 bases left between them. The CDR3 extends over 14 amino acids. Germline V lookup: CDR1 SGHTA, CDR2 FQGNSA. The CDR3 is CASSLHKGTYEQYF. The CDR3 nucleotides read TGTGCCAGCAGCTTACATAAGGGTACCTACGAGCAGTACTTC.

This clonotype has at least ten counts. CDR3 nucleotide sequence: TGTGCCAGCAGCTTAGCCTGGAGTAGCAATCAGCCCCAGCATTTT. As protein: CASSLAWSSNQPQHF. The V and J genes are TRBV7-8 and TRBJ1-5; D gene ambiguous. This CDR3 region has 15 residues. Germline CDR1 is SGHVS and CDR2 is FQNEAQ. V was pared by 0 bases and J by 0 bases, with 6 bases between.

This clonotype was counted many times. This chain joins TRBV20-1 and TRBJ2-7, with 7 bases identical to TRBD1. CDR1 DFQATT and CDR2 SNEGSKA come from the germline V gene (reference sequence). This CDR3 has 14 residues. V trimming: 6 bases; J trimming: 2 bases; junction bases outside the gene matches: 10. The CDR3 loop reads CSALGQVNTYEQYF. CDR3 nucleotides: TGCAGTGCCCTCGGACAGGTGAACACCTACGAGCAGTACTTC.

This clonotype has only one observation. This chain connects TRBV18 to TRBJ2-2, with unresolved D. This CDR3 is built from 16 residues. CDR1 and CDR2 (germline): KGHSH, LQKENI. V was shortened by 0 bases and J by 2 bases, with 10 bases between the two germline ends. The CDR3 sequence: CASSPPGSVNTGELFF. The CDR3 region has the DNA TGTGCCAGCTCACCACCGGGCTCCGTAAACACCGGGGAGCTGTTTTTT.

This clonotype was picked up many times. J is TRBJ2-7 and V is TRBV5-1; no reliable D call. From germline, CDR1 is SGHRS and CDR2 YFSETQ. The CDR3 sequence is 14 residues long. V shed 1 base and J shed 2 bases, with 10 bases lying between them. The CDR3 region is CASSLISGAYEQYF. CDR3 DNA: TGCGCCAGCAGCTTGATTTCCGGAGCCTACGAGCAGTACTTC. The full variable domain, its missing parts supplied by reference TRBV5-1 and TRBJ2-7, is KAGVTQTPRYLIKTRGQQVTLSCSPISGHRSVSWYQQTPGQGLQFLFEYFSETQRNKGNFPGRFSGRQFSNSRSEMNVSTLELGDSALYLCASSLISGAYEQYFGPGTRLTVT.

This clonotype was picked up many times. The CDR3: CASSPILGGGYEQYF. The DNA of the CDR3 is TGTGCCAGCAGCCCGATACTTGGGGGAGGGTACGAGCAGTACTTC. The rearrangement uses TRBV5-6 and TRBJ2-7, with 7 bases identical to TRBD2. Trimming took 4 bases from V and 4 from J; bases not matched to a gene: 11. The CDR3 extends over 15 amino acids. Germline V gives CDR1 SGHDT, CDR2 YYEEEE.

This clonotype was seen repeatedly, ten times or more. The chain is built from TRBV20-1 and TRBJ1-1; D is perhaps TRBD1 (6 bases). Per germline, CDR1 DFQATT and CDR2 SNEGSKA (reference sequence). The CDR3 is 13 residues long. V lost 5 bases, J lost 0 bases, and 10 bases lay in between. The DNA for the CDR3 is TGCAGTGCTCCAGGGGCGATGAACACTGAAGCTTTCTTT. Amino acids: CSAPGAMNTEAFF.

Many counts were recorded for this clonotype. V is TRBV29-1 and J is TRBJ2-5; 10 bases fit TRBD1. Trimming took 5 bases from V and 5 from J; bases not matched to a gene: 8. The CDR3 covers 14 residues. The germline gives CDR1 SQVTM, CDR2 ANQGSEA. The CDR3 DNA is TGCAGCGTTTACCCCGGGACAGGGGAGGAGACCCAGTACTTC. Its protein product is CSVYPGTGEETQYF.

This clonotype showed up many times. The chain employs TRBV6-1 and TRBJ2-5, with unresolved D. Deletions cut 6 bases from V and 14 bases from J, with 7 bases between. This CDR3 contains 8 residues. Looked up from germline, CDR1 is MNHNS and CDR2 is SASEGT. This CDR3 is CASSWSYF. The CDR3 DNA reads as TGTGCCAGCAGCTGGTCCTACTTC.

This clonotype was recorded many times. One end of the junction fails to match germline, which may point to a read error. The CDR3 loop reads CASSPTSGGLETVF. CDR3 DNA sequence: TGTGCCAGCAGCCCGACTAGCGGGGGGCTAGAGACGGTCTTC. This sequence joins TRBV7-6 and TRBJ2-7, with 13 bases fitting TRBD2. Germline CDR1 SGHVS, CDR2 FNYEAQ. This CDR3 has 14 residues.

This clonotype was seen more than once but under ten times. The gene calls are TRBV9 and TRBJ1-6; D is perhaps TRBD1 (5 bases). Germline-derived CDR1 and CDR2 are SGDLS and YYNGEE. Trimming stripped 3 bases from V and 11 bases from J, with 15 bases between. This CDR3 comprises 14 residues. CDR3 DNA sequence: TGTGCCAGCAGCGCGGAGGTCGCAGGGACACCCCTCCACTTT. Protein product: CASSAEVAGTPLHF. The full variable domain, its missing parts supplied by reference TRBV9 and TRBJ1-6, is DSGVTQTPKHLITATGQRVTLRCSPRSGDLSVYWYQQSLDQGLQFLIQYYNGEERAKGNILERFSAQQFPDLHSELNLSSLELGDSALYFCASSAEVAGTPLHFGNGTRLTVT.

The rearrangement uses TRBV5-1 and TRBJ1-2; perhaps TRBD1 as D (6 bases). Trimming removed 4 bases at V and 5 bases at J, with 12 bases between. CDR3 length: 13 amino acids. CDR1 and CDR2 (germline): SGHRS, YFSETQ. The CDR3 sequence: CASSPDSDYGYTF. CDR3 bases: TGCGCCAGCAGCCCGGACAGTGATTATGGCTACACCTTC.

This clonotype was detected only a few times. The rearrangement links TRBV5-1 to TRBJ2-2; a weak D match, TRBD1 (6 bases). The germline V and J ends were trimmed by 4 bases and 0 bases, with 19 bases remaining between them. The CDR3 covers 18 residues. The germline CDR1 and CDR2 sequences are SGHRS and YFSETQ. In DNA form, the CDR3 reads TGCGCCAGCAGCCCCACGCCACAGGGCCAGTCGAACACCGGGGAGCTGTTTTTT. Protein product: CASSPTPQGQSNTGELFF.

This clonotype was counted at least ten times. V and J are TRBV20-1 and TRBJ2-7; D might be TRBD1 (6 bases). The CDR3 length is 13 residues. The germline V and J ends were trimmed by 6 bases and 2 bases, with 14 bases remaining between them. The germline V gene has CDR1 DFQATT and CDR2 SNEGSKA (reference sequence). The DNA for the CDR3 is TGCAGTGCCACGGGTCCAGGGGCCTACGAGCAGTACTTC. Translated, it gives CSATGPGAYEQYF.

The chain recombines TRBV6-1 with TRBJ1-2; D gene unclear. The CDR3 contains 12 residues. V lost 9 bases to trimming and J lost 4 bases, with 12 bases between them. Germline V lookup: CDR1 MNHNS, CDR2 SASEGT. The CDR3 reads CASESPAYGYTF. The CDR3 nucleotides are TGTGCCAGTGAGTCCCCAGCCTATGGCTACACCTTC.

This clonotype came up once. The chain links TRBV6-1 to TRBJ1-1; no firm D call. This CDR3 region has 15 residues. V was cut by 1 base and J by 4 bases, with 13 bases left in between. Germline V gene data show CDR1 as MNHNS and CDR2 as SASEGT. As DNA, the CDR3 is TGTGCCAGCAGTGAAGATGTAGGGATGGCCACTGAAGCTTTCTTT. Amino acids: CASSEDVGMATEAFF.

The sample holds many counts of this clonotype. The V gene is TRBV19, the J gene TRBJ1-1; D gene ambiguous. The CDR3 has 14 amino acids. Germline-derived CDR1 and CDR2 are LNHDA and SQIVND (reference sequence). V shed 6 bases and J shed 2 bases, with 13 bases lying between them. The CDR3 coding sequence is TGTGCCAGTAGCCTCACCATGACCAACACTGAAGCTTTCTTT. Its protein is CASSLTMTNTEAFF.

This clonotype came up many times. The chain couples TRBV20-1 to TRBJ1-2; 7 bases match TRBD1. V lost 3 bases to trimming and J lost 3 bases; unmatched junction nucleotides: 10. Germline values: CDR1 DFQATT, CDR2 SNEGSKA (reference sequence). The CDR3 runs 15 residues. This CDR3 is CSASPGQTFDYGYTF. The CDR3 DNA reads TGCAGTGCTAGCCCGGGACAGACCTTTGACTATGGCTACACCTTC.

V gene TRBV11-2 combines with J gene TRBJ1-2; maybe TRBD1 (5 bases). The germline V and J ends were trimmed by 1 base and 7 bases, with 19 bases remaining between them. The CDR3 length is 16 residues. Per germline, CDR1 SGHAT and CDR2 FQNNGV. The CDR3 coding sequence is TGTGCCAGCAGCTTAGGGGCAGGGTACCCCCTCCGTGGCTACACCTTC. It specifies CASSLGAGYPLRGYTF.

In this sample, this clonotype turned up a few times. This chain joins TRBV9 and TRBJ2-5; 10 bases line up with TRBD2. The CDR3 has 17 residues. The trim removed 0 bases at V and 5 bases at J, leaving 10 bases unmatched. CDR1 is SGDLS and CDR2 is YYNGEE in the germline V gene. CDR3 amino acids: CASSVGQRGGQEETQYF. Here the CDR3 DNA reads TGTGCCAGCAGCGTAGGACAGCGGGGGGGCCAGGAGGAGACCCAGTACTTC.

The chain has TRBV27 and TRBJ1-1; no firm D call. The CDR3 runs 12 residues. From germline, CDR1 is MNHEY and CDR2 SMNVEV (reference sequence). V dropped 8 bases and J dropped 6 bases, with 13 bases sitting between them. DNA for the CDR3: TGTGCCAGCGGGGAGGGTAGGGCTGAAGCTTTCTTT. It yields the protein CASGEGRAEAFF.

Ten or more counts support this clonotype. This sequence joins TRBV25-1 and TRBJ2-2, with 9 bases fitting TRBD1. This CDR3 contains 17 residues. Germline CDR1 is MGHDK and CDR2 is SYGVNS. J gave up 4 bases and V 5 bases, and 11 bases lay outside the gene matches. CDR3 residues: CASSPPGQGDITGELFF. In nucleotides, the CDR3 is TGTGCCAGCAGTCCTCCGGGACAGGGCGATATCACCGGGGAGCTGTTTTTT.

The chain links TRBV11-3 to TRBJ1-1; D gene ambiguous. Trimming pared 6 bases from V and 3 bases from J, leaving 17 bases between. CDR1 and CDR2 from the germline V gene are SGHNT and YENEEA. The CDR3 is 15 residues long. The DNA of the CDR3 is TGTGCCAGCAGACTTCAGTGGGGTAAGGACACTGAAGCTTTCTTT. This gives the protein CASRLQWGKDTEAFF.

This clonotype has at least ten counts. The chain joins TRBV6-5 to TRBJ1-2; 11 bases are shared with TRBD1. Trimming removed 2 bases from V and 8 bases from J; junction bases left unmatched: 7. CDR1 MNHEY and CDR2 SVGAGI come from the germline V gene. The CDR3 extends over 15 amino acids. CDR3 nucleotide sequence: TGTGCCAGCAGTTACACGGACAGGGGGCACAGGGGCTACACCTTC. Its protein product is CASSYTDRGHRGYTF.

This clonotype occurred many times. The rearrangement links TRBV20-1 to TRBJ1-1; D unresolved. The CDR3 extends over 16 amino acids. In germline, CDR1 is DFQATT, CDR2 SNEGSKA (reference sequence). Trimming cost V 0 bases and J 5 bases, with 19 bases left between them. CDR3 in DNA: TGCAGTGCTAGAGATGACCCGCCCCGGGGTTCTACTGAAGCTTTCTTT. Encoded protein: CSARDDPPRGSTEAFF.